This T cell receptor (beta chain) appears in the sequencing data of a study of blood T cell repertoires in COVID-19. At the level of the study: The cDNA or gDNA used as material had been derived from T cells, B-cell-depleted T cells, or PBMCs.

In the source study's methods: Amplification from reference gene primers served as the basis for estimated nucleated cell counts. Some clones are missing from TCRdb's copy, which holds only in-frame ones; the method was immunoSEQ multiplex PCR. V, J and clone size derive from that table, while D and trimming were established from the DNA sequence. The table records approximately 400,000 clones, more than 70% of them present only once. Clinical history as reported by participants underpinned cohort assignment. Sequencing was performed on PBMCs or T cells enriched from blood (not recorded which). This receptor was identified in a young man who had recovered from COVID-19.

The CDR3 sequence is CASSKDGDYGYTF. CDR3 nucleotide sequence: TGTGCCAGCAGCAAAGACGGGGACTATGGCTACACCTTC. The rearrangement joins TRBV7-9 to TRBJ1-2, with D hard to call. The length of the CDR3 is 13 residues. V lost 5 bases, J lost 3 bases, and 10 bases lay in between. CDR1 is SEHNR, CDR2 FQNEAQ, per germline (reference sequence).